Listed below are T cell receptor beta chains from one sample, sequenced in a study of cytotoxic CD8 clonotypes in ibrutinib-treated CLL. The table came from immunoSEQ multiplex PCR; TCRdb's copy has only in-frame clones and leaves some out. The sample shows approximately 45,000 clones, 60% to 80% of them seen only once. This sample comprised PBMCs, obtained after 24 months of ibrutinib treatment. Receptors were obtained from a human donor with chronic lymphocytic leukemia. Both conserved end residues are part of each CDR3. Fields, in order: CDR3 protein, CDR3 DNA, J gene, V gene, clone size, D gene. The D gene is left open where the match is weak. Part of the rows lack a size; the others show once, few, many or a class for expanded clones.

CDR3aa: CSVAGPWGNYGYTF
CDR3nt: TGCAGCGTTGCCGGGCCCTGGGGGAACTATGGCTACACCTTC
j_gene: TRBJ1-2
v_gene: TRBV29-1
abundance: -
d_gene: -

CDR3aa: CASKGEGDYGYTF
CDR3nt: TGTGCCAGCAAAGGGGAAGGGGACTATGGCTACACCTTC
j_gene: TRBJ1-2
v_gene: TRBV21-1
abundance: -
d_gene: -

CDR3aa: CASSQSLAGGYTF
CDR3nt: TGTGCCAGCTCACAGTCATTGGCCGGCGGCTACACCTTC
j_gene: TRBJ1-2
v_gene: TRBV18
abundance: -
d_gene: -

CDR3aa: CASSLKSVEQYF
CDR3nt: TGTGCCAGCAGCCTAAAATCTGTGGAGCAGTACTTC
j_gene: TRBJ2-7
v_gene: TRBV11-2
abundance: few
d_gene: -

CDR3aa: CASSGLQFNEQYF
CDR3nt: TGTGCCAGCAGCGGACTTCAGTTTAACGAGCAGTACTTC
j_gene: TRBJ2-7
v_gene: TRBV7-9
abundance: once
d_gene: -

CDR3aa: CSVDEQVFF
CDR3nt: TGCAGCGTTGATGAGCAGGTTTTTTTC
j_gene: TRBJ1-2
v_gene: TRBV29-1
abundance: -
d_gene: -

CDR3aa: CASSSRAVYEQFF
CDR3nt: TGTGCCAGCAGCTCACGGGCCGTCTATGAGCAGTTCTTC
j_gene: TRBJ2-1
v_gene: TRBV7-9
abundance: -
d_gene: -

CDR3aa: CASSLDRDHEQYF
CDR3nt: TGTGCCAGCAGTCTGGACAGGGACCACGAGCAGTACTTC
j_gene: TRBJ2-7
v_gene: TRBV2
abundance: -
d_gene: TRBD1

CDR3aa: CASSPGFGYTF
CDR3nt: TGTGCCAGCAGCCCAGGGTTTGGCTACACCTTC
j_gene: TRBJ1-2
v_gene: TRBV5-8
abundance: -
d_gene: -

CDR3aa: CASNRDTGSYEQYF
CDR3nt: TGTGCCAGCAACCGGGACACCGGCTCCTACGAGCAGTACTTC
j_gene: TRBJ2-7
v_gene: TRBV2
abundance: -
d_gene: -

CDR3aa: CASSPLAGVEQFF
CDR3nt: TGTGCCAGCAGTCCTTTGGCGGGAGTCGAGCAGTTCTTC
j_gene: TRBJ2-1
v_gene: TRBV28
abundance: -
d_gene: TRBD2

CDR3aa: CASNGDGRYNYGYTF
CDR3nt: TGTGCCAGCAACGGTGACGGCAGGTATAACTATGGCTACACCTTC
j_gene: TRBJ1-2
v_gene: TRBV7-9
abundance: -
d_gene: -

CDR3aa: CASRTGRWSHSNQPQHF
CDR3nt: TGTGCCAGCAGAACGGGACGGTGGAGCCATAGCAATCAGCCCCAGCATTTT
j_gene: TRBJ1-5
v_gene: TRBV11-2
abundance: few
d_gene: -

CDR3aa: CASSLGQLNQPQHF
CDR3nt: TGTGCCAGCAGCCTCGGACAGCTCAATCAGCCCCAGCATTTT
j_gene: TRBJ1-5
v_gene: TRBV5-6
abundance: -
d_gene: -

CDR3aa: CASSLNYGYTF
CDR3nt: TGTGCCAGCAGTCTCAACTATGGCTACACCTTC
j_gene: TRBJ1-2
v_gene: TRBV2
abundance: -
d_gene: -

CDR3aa: CASSSNQETQYF
CDR3nt: TGCGCCAGCAGCTCTAATCAAGAGACCCAGTACTTC
j_gene: TRBJ2-5
v_gene: TRBV5-1
abundance: few
d_gene: -

CDR3aa: CASRAARNSNEKLFF
CDR3nt: TGTGCCAGCAGGGCAGCCAGGAACTCTAATGAAAAACTGTTTTTT
j_gene: TRBJ1-4
v_gene: TRBV27
abundance: -
d_gene: -

CDR3aa: CASSLDGNYGYTF
CDR3nt: TGTGCCAGCAGCTTAGACGGAAACTATGGCTACACCTTC
j_gene: TRBJ1-2
v_gene: TRBV7-3
abundance: -
d_gene: -

CDR3aa: CASSQEDTDTQYF
CDR3nt: TGTGCCAGCAGCCAAGAAGACACAGATACGCAGTATTTT
j_gene: TRBJ2-3
v_gene: TRBV4-2
abundance: -
d_gene: -

CDR3aa: CAWRGTGRFRFGYTF
CDR3nt: TGTGCCTGGAGGGGGACAGGGAGATTTCGTTTTGGCTACACCTTC
j_gene: TRBJ1-2
v_gene: TRBV30
abundance: -
d_gene: TRBD1

CDR3aa: CASNPISSKETQYF
CDR3nt: TGTGCTAGCAACCCCATTAGCTCTAAAGAGACCCAGTACTTC
j_gene: TRBJ2-5
v_gene: TRBV7-7
abundance: -
d_gene: -

CDR3aa: CASSIGQANTEAFF
CDR3nt: TGTGCCAGTAGTATCGGACAGGCGAACACTGAAGCTTTCTTT
j_gene: TRBJ1-1
v_gene: TRBV19
abundance: -
d_gene: TRBD1

CDR3aa: CASRGTVSYEQYF
CDR3nt: TGTGCCAGCAGGGGGACAGTTTCCTACGAGCAGTACTTC
j_gene: TRBJ2-7
v_gene: TRBV5-6
abundance: -
d_gene: TRBD1

CDR3aa: CASSLRSYNSPLHF
CDR3nt: TGTGCCAGCAGTTTGAGGAGTTATAATTCACCCCTCCACTTT
j_gene: TRBJ1-6
v_gene: TRBV28
abundance: -
d_gene: -

CDR3aa: CASLAGPPKNEQFF
CDR3nt: TGTGCCAGTCTAGCGGGACCCCCGAAAAATGAGCAGTTCTTC
j_gene: TRBJ2-1
v_gene: TRBV28
abundance: -
d_gene: TRBD2

CDR3aa: CASSAPEGPYGYTF
CDR3nt: TGTGCCAGCAGCGCCCCGGAAGGACCCTATGGCTACACCTTC
j_gene: TRBJ1-2
v_gene: TRBV11-2
abundance: many
d_gene: -

CDR3aa: CASRRGDSPLHF
CDR3nt: TGTGCCAGCAGGAGGGGTGATTCACCCCTCCACTTT
j_gene: TRBJ1-6
v_gene: TRBV6-1
abundance: -
d_gene: -

CDR3aa: CASSELGNSPLHF
CDR3nt: TGTGCCAGCAGTGAATTAGGAAATTCACCCCTCCACTTT
j_gene: TRBJ1-6
v_gene: TRBV25-1
abundance: -
d_gene: -

CDR3aa: CASSLGALAKKTYEQYF
CDR3nt: TGTGCCAGCAGCCTCGGGGCACTAGCCAAGAAAACATACGAGCAGTACTTC
j_gene: TRBJ2-7
v_gene: TRBV4-2
abundance: few
d_gene: -

CDR3aa: CASSADRDREQYF
CDR3nt: TGTGCCAGCAGTGCGGACAGGGACAGAGAGCAGTACTTC
j_gene: TRBJ2-7
v_gene: TRBV6-1
abundance: -
d_gene: TRBD1

CDR3aa: CASSYGPNNEQFF
CDR3nt: TGTGCCAGCAGTTATGGCCCCAACAATGAGCAGTTCTTC
j_gene: TRBJ2-1
v_gene: TRBV27
abundance: few
d_gene: -

CDR3aa: CATSREFGTGGFYGYTF
CDR3nt: TGTGCCACCAGCAGAGAGTTCGGGACAGGGGGCTTCTATGGCTACACCTTC
j_gene: TRBJ1-2
v_gene: TRBV15
abundance: once
d_gene: TRBD1

CDR3aa: CASSSRASNQPQHF
CDR3nt: TGTGCCAGCAGTTCCAGGGCTAGCAATCAGCCCCAGCATTTT
j_gene: TRBJ1-5
v_gene: TRBV6-5
abundance: -
d_gene: -

CDR3aa: CAWSTWADQPQHF
CDR3nt: TGTGCCTGGAGTACATGGGCTGATCAGCCCCAGCATTTT
j_gene: TRBJ1-5
v_gene: TRBV30
abundance: -
d_gene: -